A single sample gave rise to the 28 T cell receptor beta chains below, sequenced in a study of cytomegalovirus exposure and HLA in healthy donors (dated by TCRdb to the late 2010s). The library relied on the immunoSEQ multiplex PCR assay. For the multiplex PCR, a mixture combining 60 forward primers for TCR Vbeta segments and 13 reverse primers for TCR Jbeta segments was used. TCRdb mirrors the immuneACCESS table, restricted to in-frame sequences. Some clones are absent from its copies; in checked studies, under half trace to an unresolved V gene, and the reason for the others is unknown. This sample has roughly 200,000 clones in its table, and over 75% of those were observed once. About 2.5% of the sample rests with the top ten. The sequenced sample consisted of PBMCs. The receptors originated from a woman aged 45-59 years in good health and CMV-seronegative.

The rearrangement joins TRBV28 to TRBJ2-5; TRBD1 is a possible D gene (5 bases). Per the germline V gene, CDR1 is MDHEN and CDR2 is SYDVKM. V lost 3 bases to trimming and J lost 1 base, with 12 bases between them. This CDR3 spans 15 amino acids. Here the CDR3 reads CASSFPGQIQETQYF. The DNA for the CDR3 is TGTGCCAGCAGTTTTCCCGGACAAATCCAAGAGACCCAGTACTTC.

CDR3 region: CASSQERAEVTDTQYF. Written as DNA, the CDR3 is TGCGCCAGCAGCCAAGAAAGAGCGGAGGTAACAGATACGCAGTATTTT. This chain connects TRBV4-3 to TRBJ2-3; weak D call: TRBD2 (5 bases). This CDR3 has 16 amino acids. Germline values: CDR1 LGHNA, CDR2 YSLEER. The ends were cut back, 0 bases at V and 3 bases at J, with 13 bases in the middle.

The chain employs TRBV18 and TRBJ2-5; possible D gene TRBD2, 6 bases. CDR1 is KGHSH and CDR2 is LQKENI in the germline V gene. The V end lost 3 bases, the J end lost 5 bases, and 16 bases lay between the germline ends. The CDR3 contains 15 residues. The CDR3 loop is CASSPRRATGETQYF. CDR3 coding DNA: TGTGCCAGCTCACCGAGGAGGGCCACCGGGGAGACCCAGTACTTC.

The rearrangement links TRBV19 to TRBJ1-4; TRBD1 might be the D (6 bases). The CDR3 runs to 13 residues. Germline CDR1 and CDR2: LNHDA and SQIVND (reference sequence). Deletions cut 4 bases from V and 8 bases from J, with 11 bases between. Here the CDR3 DNA reads TGTGCCAGTAGTACAGGGGACGGAGAAAAACTGTTTTTT. As protein: CASSTGDGEKLFF.

The chain employs TRBV7-2 and TRBJ2-1; 10 nucleotides line up with TRBD2. Trimming removed 1 base from V and 7 bases from J; junction bases left unmatched: 7. Germline V CDR1 and CDR2: SGHTA, FQGNSA. This CDR3 has 16 residues. The CDR3 loop is CASSLELSGRMNEQFF. In DNA, the CDR3 is TGTGCCAGCAGCTTAGAGCTTAGCGGGAGGATGAATGAGCAGTTCTTC.

The chain has TRBV19 and TRBJ2-7; a possible D gene is TRBD2 (6 bases). The CDR3 contains 13 residues. V was cut by 5 bases and J by 7 bases, with 15 bases left in between. Germline V gene lookup returns CDR1 LNHDA and CDR2 SQIVND (reference sequence). The CDR3 DNA sequence: TGTGCCAGTAGTTCTCCTCTGGGGGGTGAGCAGTACTTC. It translates to CASSSPLGGEQYF.

This clone was observed a handful of times. The rearrangement joins TRBV19 to TRBJ2-2, with 8 bases aligning to TRBD2. Germline loops: CDR1 LNHDA, CDR2 SQIVND (reference sequence). The CDR3 has 16 residues. Losses at the gene ends were 9 bases for V and 1 base for J; bases not matched to a gene: 10. CDR3 DNA: TGTGCCAGCGCCCCCTTAGCGGGACTGAACACCGGGGAGCTGTTTTTT. It specifies CASAPLAGLNTGELFF. Together with reference TRBV19 and TRBJ2-2, the CDR3 gives the full variable domain: DGGITQSPKYLFRKEGQNVTLSCEQNLNHDAMYWYRQDPGQGLRLIYYSQIVNDFQKGDIAEGYSVSREKKESFPLTVTSAQKNPTAFYLCASAPLAGLNTGELFFGEGSRLTVL.

This clone has only one observation. The rearrangement links TRBV11-2 to TRBJ2-5; maybe TRBD1 (5 bases). Trimming took off 7 bases at V and 4 bases at J, with 16 bases between the two ends. There are 14 residues in the CDR3. Per the germline V gene, CDR1 is SGHAT and CDR2 is FQNNGV. CDR3 sequence (DNA): TGTGCCAGCACTCTGTCAGGGATTGGAGAGACCCAGTACTTC. Translating gives CASTLSGIGETQYF. Variable domain in full (rest from reference TRBV11-2 and TRBJ2-5): EAGVAQSPRYKIIEKRQSVAFWCNPISGHATLYWYQQILGQGPKLLIQFQNNGVVDDSQLPKDRFSAERLKGVDSTLKIQPAKLEDSAVYLCASTLSGIGETQYFGPGTRLLVL.

The chain is built from TRBV6-5 and TRBJ1-4, with a tentative D call TRBD1 (6 bases). This CDR3 has 16 amino acids. Trimming pared 0 bases from V and 8 bases from J, leaving 16 bases between. The germline CDR1 and CDR2 sequences are MNHEY and SVGAGI. CDR3 sequence reads: CASSYSISTGREKLFF. In DNA form, the CDR3 reads TGTGCCAGCAGTTACTCGATATCGACAGGCAGAGAAAAACTGTTTTTT.

This chain connects TRBV5-5 to TRBJ1-2, with D hard to call. The CDR3 extends over 14 amino acids. Germline assignment: CDR1 SGHKS and CDR2 YYEKEE (reference sequence). V was cut by 4 bases and J by 4 bases, with 14 bases left in between. The CDR3 here is CASSLDRGLYGYTF. CDR3 coding DNA: TGTGCCAGCAGCCTAGACCGCGGGCTCTATGGCTACACCTTC.

This chain joins TRBV29-1 and TRBJ1-2; D is perhaps TRBD1 (5 bases). Trimming left V 5 bases short and J 4 bases short, with 14 bases between. In germline, CDR1 is SQVTM, CDR2 ANQGSEA. There are 13 residues in the CDR3. CDR3 nucleotide sequence: TGCAGCGTTTTACCAGGTGGGGCCTATGGCTACACCTTC. It specifies CSVLPGGAYGYTF.

This chain connects TRBV28 to TRBJ1-4; weak D call: TRBD1 (5 bases). The length of the CDR3 is 18 residues. Germline V lookup: CDR1 MDHEN, CDR2 SYDVKM. Trimming pared 6 bases from V and 4 bases from J, leaving 24 bases between. The DNA for the CDR3 is TGTGCCAGCAGGCCCCAGAGGGGAGGGCTGGGCTTTAATGAAAAACTGTTTTTT. It encodes CASRPQRGGLGFNEKLFF.

The chain has TRBV4-3 and TRBJ1-6; D unresolved. The CDR3 is made up of 14 amino acids. CDR1 and CDR2 (germline): LGHNA, YSLEER. V was cut by 0 bases and J by 8 bases, with 8 bases left in between. The CDR3 DNA is TGCGCCAGCAGCCAAGATGTCAATGATTCACCCCTCCACTTT. Translating it yields CASSQDVNDSPLHF.

The V call is TRBV5-1, the J call TRBJ2-5; D remains ambiguous. Trimming took off 5 bases at V and 5 bases at J, with 13 bases between the two ends. The CDR3 contains 13 residues. CDR1 and CDR2 (germline): SGHRS, YFSETQ. CDR3 amino acids: CASRVAGTETQYF. CDR3 nucleotides: TGCGCCAGCAGAGTCGCCGGTACGGAGACCCAGTACTTC.

The chain links TRBV11-3 to TRBJ2-1; 10 bases are a match to TRBD1. Germline V gene sequence: CDR1 SGHNT, CDR2 YENEEA. J lost 7 bases, V lost 5 bases, and 8 bases had no gene match. This CDR3 spans 15 amino acids. CDR3 DNA: TGTGCCAGCAGCCCTTCGGGACAGGGGTCGAATGAGCAGTTCTTC. Protein: CASSPSGQGSNEQFF.

This clone was detected once. This sequence joins TRBV7-3 and TRBJ1-1; TRBD1 is a possible D gene (5 bases). Germline CDR1 reads SGHTA; CDR2 reads FQGTGA. CDR3 size: 13 residues. V was trimmed by 3 bases and J by 5 bases, leaving 10 bases between them. CDR3 sequence (DNA): TGTGCCAGCAGCTTTGCAGGGAGGACTGAAGCTTTCTTT. This gives the protein CASSFAGRTEAFF.

In this sample, this clone turned up once. CDR3 nucleotide sequence: TGTGCCAGCAGCCCCTTGATAGCTAGCACAGATACGCAGTATTTT. This sequence encodes CASSPLIASTDTQYF. The chain joins TRBV7-2 to TRBJ2-3; D gene uncertain. The CDR3 consists of 15 residues. Looked up from germline, CDR1 is SGHTA and CDR2 is FQGNSA. V lost 5 bases and J lost 0, with 12 bases in between.

DNA for the CDR3: TGTGCCAGCAGCCAACAGGGATCCTACAATGAGCAGTTCTTC. This gives the protein CASSQQGSYNEQFF. V is TRBV5-4 and J is TRBJ2-1; a possible D gene is TRBD1 (6 bases). The CDR3 has 14 residues. The V and J ends lost 4 bases and 1 base respectively, with 9 bases between them. Germline assignment: CDR1 SGHNT and CDR2 YYREEE (reference sequence).

The V call is TRBV5-5, the J call TRBJ2-7, with D possibly being TRBD1 (6 bases). Germline CDR1 and CDR2: SGHKS and YYEKEE (reference sequence). V lost 0 bases and J 3 bases, leaving 13 bases between the germline ends. CDR3 length: 15 amino acids. This chain's CDR3 is CASSLGTASIYEQYF. The CDR3 DNA is TGTGCCAGCAGCTTGGGGACAGCGTCAATCTACGAGCAGTACTTC.

This clone was observed a single time. J is TRBJ2-1 and V is TRBV6-1; the match to TRBD1 covers 10 bases. Losses at the gene ends were 8 bases for V and 7 bases for J; bases not matched to a gene: 11. CDR3 length: 15 residues. Germline loops: CDR1 MNHNS, CDR2 SASEGT. The CDR3 here is CASSSDRGRWNEQFF. For the CDR3, the DNA is TGTGCCAGCTCTTCAGACAGGGGGCGGTGGAATGAGCAGTTCTTC.

The genes are TRBV29-1 and TRBJ2-6; D is possibly TRBD2 (6 bases). CDR1 is SQVTM and CDR2 is ANQGSEA in the germline V gene. The CDR3 covers 16 residues. The V end was cut by 5 bases, the J end by 1 base, with 15 bases between. CDR3 sequence (DNA): TGCAGCGTTCTGGGAGGAGCCCATTCTGGGGCCAACGTCCTGACTTTC. Translating it yields CSVLGGAHSGANVLTF.

The chain has TRBV18 and TRBJ1-1; unclear D gene. The germline CDR1 and CDR2 sequences are KGHSH and LQKENI. The V end was cut by 3 bases, the J end by 1 base, with 15 bases between. This CDR3 is built from 16 residues. The CDR3 DNA follows: TGTGCCAGCTCACCTCTAGGTCTGGTTCGGAACACTGAAGCTTTCTTT. Translation gives CASSPLGLVRNTEAFF.

CDR3 nucleotide sequence: TGTGCCAGCAGACACCAGGGGGTGTCCTACAATGAGCAGTTCTTC. Translated: CASRHQGVSYNEQFF. V usage is TRBV2 and J usage is TRBJ2-1; the match to TRBD1 covers 7 bases. V was pared by 6 bases and J by 1 base, with 6 bases of the junction left unmatched. The CDR3 sequence is 15 residues long. CDR1 and CDR2 from the germline V gene are SNHLY and FYNNEI. Full variable domain (outside the CDR3, taken from reference TRBV2 and TRBJ2-1): EPEVTQTPSHQVTQMGQEVILRCVPISNHLYFYWYRQILGQKVEFLVSFYNNEISEKSEIFDDQFSVERPDGSNFTLKIRSTKLEDSAMYFCASRHQGVSYNEQFFGPGTRLTVL.

This clone appeared a single time. The J gene is TRBJ2-7, the V gene TRBV9; TRBD2 matches 9 bases. Germline-derived CDR1 and CDR2 are SGDLS and YYNGEE. Trimming at V came to 4 bases and at J to 6 bases, leaving 11 bases not matched to a gene. This CDR3 region has 15 residues. The CDR3 nucleotides are TGTGCCAGCAGCCCTCAGGGCGGGAGGGGGGGCGAGCAGTACTTC. Its protein is CASSPQGGRGGEQYF.

The chain couples TRBV9 to TRBJ1-2; D is possibly TRBD1 (5 bases). The germline V and J ends were trimmed by 1 base and 5 bases, with 15 bases remaining between them. The germline V gene has CDR1 SGDLS and CDR2 YYNGEE. This CDR3 region has 15 residues. Here the CDR3 DNA reads TGTGCCAGCAGCGTAAGTCCGGGACTGAGTTATGGCTACACCTTC. The encoded protein is CASSVSPGLSYGYTF.

J is TRBJ2-2 and V is TRBV30; no clear D gene. CDR3 size: 15 residues. Trimming removed 0 bases at V and 4 bases at J, with 12 bases between. Germline CDR1 GTSNPN, CDR2 SVGIG (reference sequence). The CDR3 region has the DNA TGTGCCTGGAGTGTTTCGGATACGGGCACCGGGGAGCTGTTTTTT. Residues: CAWSVSDTGTGELFF. Full variable domain (remainder filled in from reference TRBV30 and TRBJ2-2): SQTIHQWPATLVQPVGSPLSLECTVEGTSNPNLYWYRQAAGRGLQLLFYSVGIGQISSEVPQNLSASRPQDRQFILSSKKLLLSDSGFYLCAWSVSDTGTGELFFGEGSRLTVL.

The chain joins TRBV7-9 to TRBJ1-4; possible D gene TRBD1, 5 bases. Germline CDR1 is SEHNR and CDR2 is FQNEAQ (reference sequence). V was clipped by 0 bases and J by 12 bases, with 14 bases between them. The CDR3 runs to 14 residues. CDR3 region: CASSLAQGSFELFF. The CDR3, as DNA: TGTGCCAGCAGCTTAGCGCAGGGAAGTTTCGAACTGTTTTTT.

The chain employs TRBV4-1 and TRBJ2-3, with 7 bases fitting TRBD1. This CDR3 is built from 14 residues. Losses at the gene ends were 4 bases for V and 5 bases for J; bases not matched to a gene: 6. CDR1 MGHRA and CDR2 YSYEKL come from the germline V gene. CDR3 loop: CASSLTGLGDTQYF. Written as DNA, the CDR3 is TGCGCCAGCAGCCTGACAGGGTTGGGAGATACGCAGTATTTT.